The source of this T cell receptor (beta chain) is a study of blood T cell repertoires in COVID-19. Under the authors' procedure: It was from reference gene primer amplification that nucleated cell counts were estimated. Assay used: immunoSEQ multiplex PCR; TCRdb lists only in-frame clones, some missing. That table furnishes V, J and clone size, whereas the DNA furnished D and trimming. The sample shows about 260,000 clones, about nine tenths of them seen only once. CDR3 length: 16 residues. V gave up 3 bases and J gave up 5 bases; unmatched junction bases: 7. Germline CDR1 and CDR2: LGHDT and YNNKEL (reference sequence).

This TCR was recovered from a person aged 18 to 30 with COVID-19, enrolled during active disease. The gene calls are TRBV3-1 (or the pseudogene TRBV3-2) and TRBJ2-7; 13 bases are a match to TRBD2. Sequenced input: peripheral blood. The CDR3 DNA reads TGTGCCAGCAGCCAGCTTACTAGCGGGAGGGCTGACGAGCAGTACTTC. It translates to CASSQLTSGRADEQYF.